Below, 23 T cell receptor beta chains from the same sample are listed, as sequenced in a study of blood T cell repertoires in COVID-19. The protocol was immunoSEQ multiplex PCR, while the TCRdb copy is restricted to in-frame clones and leaves out a portion. The sample lists 160,000 or so clones, roughly four fifths seen once, with 11% in the top ten. Material for sequencing was peripheral blood. These receptors were collected from a human donor in a cohort sampled during active COVID-19.

In DNA, the CDR3 is TGTGCCAGCAGCCAACTAACCCCGGGCGAGCAGTACTTC. It encodes CASSQLTPGEQYF. This chain uses TRBV27 with TRBJ2-7, with D unclear. Trimming pared 6 bases from V and 6 bases from J, leaving 15 bases between. The CDR3 spans 13 residues. Per germline, CDR1 MNHEY and CDR2 SMNVEV (reference sequence).

The CDR3 here is CASSPGQAYYGYTF. The CDR3 DNA reads TGTGCCAGCAGTCCGGGACAGGCCTACTATGGCTACACCTTC. The V and J genes are TRBV27 and TRBJ1-2; 8 positions agree with TRBD1. Trimming at V came to 5 bases and at J to 3 bases, leaving 5 bases not matched to a gene. The CDR3 is made up of 14 amino acids. Per germline, CDR1 MNHEY and CDR2 SMNVEV (reference sequence).

The chain carries TRBV4-3 and TRBJ1-5; D is uncertain. The CDR3 runs to 15 residues. The V end lost 0 bases, the J end lost 7 bases, and 13 bases lay between the germline ends. Germline values: CDR1 LGHNA, CDR2 YSLEER. The DNA of the CDR3 is TGCGCCAGCAGCCAAGATCTCCGTGACGGGCAGCCCCAGCATTTT. The encoded protein is CASSQDLRDGQPQHF.

This rearrangement joins TRBV5-4 to TRBJ2-7; maybe TRBD2 (6 bases). Germline V gene lookup returns CDR1 SGHNT and CDR2 YYREEE (reference sequence). V was trimmed by 3 bases and J by 3 bases, leaving 10 bases between them. This CDR3 comprises 13 residues. In nucleotides, the CDR3 is TGTGCCAGCAGCTCGGCGCGGGGCTACGAGCAGTACTTC. Amino acid sequence: CASSSARGYEQYF.

The chain couples TRBV9 to TRBJ2-5; TRBD1 aligns across 11 bases. The CDR3 totals 15 residues. Germline V CDR1 and CDR2: SGDLS, YYNGEE. Trimming removed 2 bases from V and 4 bases from J; junction bases left unmatched: 4. The chain's CDR3 is CASSVVGQGGETQYF. DNA for the CDR3: TGTGCCAGCAGCGTTGTGGGACAGGGGGGAGAGACCCAGTACTTC. The entire variable domain, with the rest obtained from reference TRBV9 and TRBJ2-5, is as follows: DSGVTQTPKHLITATGQRVTLRCSPRSGDLSVYWYQQSLDQGLQFLIQYYNGEERAKGNILERFSAQQFPDLHSELNLSSLELGDSALYFCASSVVGQGGETQYFGPGTRLLVL.

The V call is TRBV3-1 (or the pseudogene TRBV3-2), the J call TRBJ2-5; D is ambiguous. V was trimmed by 4 bases and J by 6 bases, leaving 12 bases between them. CDR1 is LGHDT and CDR2 is YNNKEL in the germline V gene (reference sequence). The CDR3 is made up of 13 amino acids. The CDR3 loop reads CASSPLPMKTQYF. The CDR3 DNA sequence: TGTGCCAGCAGCCCCCTACCGATGAAGACCCAGTACTTC.

This sequence joins TRBV7-6 and TRBJ1-3; possibly TRBD1 for D (5 bases). Trimming removed 1 base from V and 6 bases from J, with 10 bases in between. The CDR3 length is 14 residues. The V gene's germline CDR1 is SGHVS and CDR2 FNYEAQ. CDR3: CASSLGGLLNTIYF. As DNA, the CDR3 is TGTGCCAGCAGCTTAGGGGGCTTGTTAAACACCATATATTTT.

The chain carries TRBV3-1 (or the pseudogene TRBV3-2) and TRBJ1-4, with no clear D. The CDR3 extends over 17 amino acids. V gave up 3 bases and J gave up 0 bases, with 14 bases separating them. Germline V gene data show CDR1 as LGHDT and CDR2 as YNNKEL (reference sequence). Here the CDR3 DNA reads TGTGCCAGCAGCCACAAATCCCTAGCCACAACTAATGAAAAACTGTTTTTT. Translating it yields CASSHKSLATTNEKLFF.

The chain combines TRBV19 with TRBJ1-1; D possibly corresponds to TRBD1 (5 bases). V was trimmed by 7 bases and J by 0 bases, leaving 18 bases between them. CDR1 and CDR2 from the germline V gene are LNHDA and SQIVND (reference sequence). The CDR3 covers 16 residues. As DNA, the CDR3 is TGTGCCAGTAACGGGGGTTCTGGGCCGCTGAACACTGAAGCTTTCTTT. The encoded protein is CASNGGSGPLNTEAFF.

The chain recombines TRBV5-6 with TRBJ1-6; D is ambiguous. The germline V gene has CDR1 SGHDT and CDR2 YYEEEE. V lost 4 bases, J lost 5 bases, and 16 bases lay in between. The CDR3 is made up of 16 amino acids. CDR3 region: CASSQVAQMNNSPLHF. The CDR3 DNA is TGTGCCAGCAGCCAGGTTGCCCAGATGAATAATTCACCCCTCCACTTT.

The genes are TRBV6-2 or TRBV6-3 and TRBJ2-7; 7 nucleotides match TRBD1. With V trimmed by 4 bases and J by 1 base, 7 bases remained unmatched. Germline V CDR1 and CDR2: MNHEY, SVGEGT. CDR3 length: 15 residues. CDR3 in amino acids: CASSSPDRPSYEQYF. The CDR3, as DNA: TGTGCCAGCAGTTCTCCGGACAGGCCATCCTACGAGCAGTACTTC.

The chain combines TRBV12-3 or TRBV12-4 with TRBJ2-1; maybe TRBD2 (5 bases). This CDR3 region has 13 residues. V dropped 7 bases and J dropped 10 bases, with 17 bases sitting between them. The CDR3 protein is CASTLEIGGEQFF. The CDR3 nucleotides are TGTGCCAGCACCTTAGAGATTGGCGGGGAGCAGTTCTTC.

This clone occurred once. The chain uses TRBV4-3 and TRBJ2-2; no reliable D call. The germline V and J ends were trimmed by 2 bases and 1 base, with 5 bases remaining between them. Germline V lookup: CDR1 LGHNA, CDR2 YSLEER. The CDR3 has 14 amino acids. This chain's CDR3 is CASSQPRNTGELFF. The CDR3 DNA reads TGCGCCAGCAGCCAACCGAGGAACACCGGGGAGCTGTTTTTT.

The chain employs TRBV12-3 or TRBV12-4 and TRBJ1-2, with D possibly TRBD1 on 5 matching bases. CDR3 length: 13 residues. Trimming took 7 bases from V and 8 from J, leaving 17 bases between them. The CDR3: CASNIMGGSGYTF. In DNA, the CDR3 is TGTGCCAGCAATATAATGGGGGGTAGCGGCTACACCTTC.

The gene calls are TRBV4-1 and TRBJ1-2; TRBD1 is a possible D gene (5 bases). CDR1 is MGHRA and CDR2 is YSYEKL in the germline V gene. The CDR3 has 16 amino acids. V was clipped by 1 base and J by 0 bases, with 12 bases between them. The CDR3 loop reads CASSQGWGQTNYGYTF. The DNA for the CDR3 is TGCGCCAGCAGCCAAGGATGGGGCCAAACTAACTATGGCTACACCTTC.

This clone was recorded many times. The chain links TRBV15 to TRBJ1-4, with 8 bases aligning to TRBD1. The V segment lost 2 bases and the J segment 3 bases; nucleotides outside the gene matches: 2. The CDR3 length is 15 residues. Germline V gene lookup returns CDR1 LNHNV and CDR2 YYDKDF (reference sequence). Written as DNA, the CDR3 is TGTGCCACCAGCAGACAGACAGGGGCTAATGAAAAACTGTTTTTT. Translated: CATSRQTGANEKLFF.

This chain joins TRBV6-2 or TRBV6-3 and TRBJ2-2; TRBD1 matches 7 bases. The J segment lost 4 bases and the V segment lost 2 bases, leaving 7 bases of the junction unmatched. Germline lookup yields CDR1 MNHEY and CDR2 SVGEGT. This CDR3 contains 16 residues. DNA for the CDR3: TGTGCCAGCAGTTACAAGGGGGCAGCTATCACCGGGGAGCTGTTTTTT. It encodes CASSYKGAAITGELFF.

CDR3 residues: CASSPIGRENSPLHF. The CDR3 region has the DNA TGTGCCAGCAGCCCGATTGGGAGGGAAAATTCACCCCTCCACTTT. The chain carries TRBV21-1 and TRBJ1-6. TRBV21-1 is deemed a pseudogene. The CDR3 has 15 amino acids.

A single count supports this clone. The chain carries TRBV11-2 and TRBJ2-2, with D perhaps matching TRBD1 (5 bases). The CDR3 spans 13 residues. Looked up from germline, CDR1 is SGHAT and CDR2 is FQNNGV. V was trimmed by 8 bases and J by 4 bases, leaving 11 bases between them. CDR3 DNA sequence: TGTGCCAGCTCCCCCCAGGGCACCGGGGAGCTGTTTTTT. It codes for CASSPQGTGELFF.

The chain is built from TRBV7-8 and TRBJ1-2; 11 nucleotides align to TRBD1. Germline-derived CDR1 and CDR2 are SGHVS and FQNEAQ. V lost 5 bases and J lost 8; bases outside the gene matches: 10. This CDR3 comprises 15 residues. The CDR3 here is CASSPGQGALRGYTF. The CDR3, as DNA: TGTGCCAGCAGCCCTGGACAGGGGGCGCTAAGGGGCTACACCTTC.

The gene calls are TRBV3-1 (or the pseudogene TRBV3-2) and TRBJ2-1; TRBD2 is a possible D gene (6 bases). Germline CDR1 reads LGHDT; CDR2 reads YNNKEL (reference sequence). V was trimmed by 1 base and J by 12 bases, leaving 10 bases between them. The CDR3 sequence is 12 residues long. The CDR3 nucleotides are TGTGCCAGCAGCCAAGCGGGGGAGGTGCAGTTCTTC. Its protein product is CASSQAGEVQFF.

This chain uses TRBV5-1 with TRBJ1-2; the match to TRBD1 covers 9 bases. J was trimmed by 6 bases and V by 6 bases; bases with no gene match: 3. CDR1 and CDR2 from the germline V gene are SGHRS and YFSETQ. CDR3 length equals 12 residues. The CDR3 DNA reads as TGCGCCAGCAACACAGGGGGCAATGGCTACACCTTC. Protein product: CASNTGGNGYTF.

The gene calls are TRBV6-2 or TRBV6-3 and TRBJ2-1, with 10 bases that match TRBD1. CDR3 size: 15 residues. Trimming at V came to 6 bases and at J to 8 bases, leaving 10 bases not matched to a gene. Germline V gene data show CDR1 as MNHEY and CDR2 as SVGEGT. The CDR3 DNA reads as TGTGCCAGCAGCCCTGACAGGGGGCTAGTAGATGAGCAGTTCTTC. Translation gives CASSPDRGLVDEQFF.